The 18 T cell receptor beta chains below come from one sample, sequenced in a study of molecular identifiers for immune sequencing clone quantification. Each CDR3 protein is one row after TCRdb ran MiXCR on the PCR reads. The data contain nearly 650,000 distinct CDR3 sequences, about 25% of them singletons. The source material was naive CD8+ T cells from blood, with Jurkat cell RNA spiked in. Documented subset: FACS-sorted CD8+CD4-CCR7+CD45RA+ naive T cells. These receptors were collected from a human donor in good health. Some libraries in this study had Jurkat cell RNA spiked in.

On this clonotype itself: This clone may be a read error of a much larger clone one base away. The chain carries TRBV9 and TRBJ1-1; weak D call: TRBD1 (6 bases). Trimming shortened V by 4 bases and J by 5 bases, and 18 bases separated the two germline ends. The germline gives CDR1 SGDLS, CDR2 YYNGEE. CDR3 length equals 15 residues. CDR3 sequence reads: CASSPFNREGTEAFF. The CDR3 DNA sequence: TGTGCCAGCAGCCCGTTCAACAGGGAGGGGACTGAAGCTTTCTTT.

Concerning this clonotype: This may be a read error: a much more frequent sequence differs by one nucleotide. CDR3 in amino acids: CASSQEGPEGAETGELLF. The CDR3 DNA sequence: TGCGCCAGCAGCCAAGAAGGTCCTGAGGGGGCGGAAACCGGGGAGCTGCTTTTT. The chain combines TRBV4-1 with TRBJ2-2; 7 positions match TRBD1. Germline values: CDR1 MGHRA, CDR2 YSYEKL. This CDR3 contains 18 residues.

V and J are TRBV7-9 and TRBJ2-1, with 8 bases lining up with TRBD1. The CDR3 extends over 17 amino acids. The germline V gene encodes CDR1 SEHNR and CDR2 FQNEAQ (reference sequence). J lost 12 bases, V lost 0 bases, and 16 bases had no gene match. The chain's CDR3 is CASSLAPFLTGAGAQFF. Here the CDR3 DNA reads TGTGCCAGCAGCTTAGCACCCTTTTTGACAGGGGCCGGTGCGCAGTTCTTC.

This clonotype appeared a few times. The chain is built from TRBV28 and TRBJ1-1, with a tentative D call TRBD1 (5 bases). CDR1 and CDR2 (germline): MDHEN, SYDVKM. The CDR3 loop spans 18 amino acids. V shed 0 bases and J shed 3 bases, with 20 bases lying between them. The CDR3 DNA is TGTGCCAGCAGTTTATGGAGCGCCCGGGGCCCAAAGGACACTGAAGCTTTCTTT. It yields the protein CASSLWSARGPKDTEAFF.

Details on this clonotype: The conserved closing phenylalanine or tryptophan is absent in this CDR3, likely reflecting a read error. The chain combines TRBV7-9 with TRBJ1-4; weak D call: TRBD1 (5 bases). Germline CDR1 SEHNR, CDR2 FQNEAQ (reference sequence). CDR3 length equals 17 residues. CDR3 bases: TGTGCCAGCAGCTTATCATGGGACGCGGAATCTAATGAAGAACTGTTTTTA. This codes for CASSLSWDAESNEELFL.

There are a few counts of this clonotype. The CDR3 nucleotides are TGTGCCAGCGTCGGCAGGGCCTCCTACAATGAGCAGTTCTTC. Protein sequence: CASVGRASYNEQFF. The chain employs TRBV7-9 and TRBJ2-1; D perhaps matches TRBD1 (5 bases). V lost 8 bases, J lost 0 bases, and 11 bases lay in between. The germline gives CDR1 SEHNR, CDR2 FQNEAQ (reference sequence). The CDR3 spans 14 residues.

Concerning this clonotype itself: A read error is possible here, since a much larger clone lies one base away. The V gene is TRBV12-3 or TRBV12-4, the J gene TRBJ2-5; D not certain. The V and J ends lost 5 bases and 1 base respectively, with 14 bases between them. The CDR3 runs 15 residues. In DNA, the CDR3 is TGTGCCAGCAGTCCGATAGGGCGAGGCCAAGAGACCCAGTACTTC. Protein sequence: CASSPIGRGQETQYF.

This clonotype was seen ten or more times. The V call is TRBV29-1, the J call TRBJ2-7; a weak D match, TRBD2 (6 bases). This CDR3 has 12 residues. Germline CDR1 and CDR2: SQVTM and ANQGSEA. Trimming cost V 1 base and J 4 bases, with 8 bases left between them. CDR3 nucleotides: TGCAGCGTTGAAGGGGGGGATTACGAGCAGTACTTC. Amino acids: CSVEGGDYEQYF.

This clonotype has just a few counts. This chain links TRBV11-2 with TRBJ2-3; 9 bases are shared with TRBD2. With V trimmed by 5 bases and J by 2 bases, 5 bases remained unmatched. CDR1 and CDR2 (germline): SGHAT, FQNNGV. The CDR3 is made up of 15 amino acids. The CDR3, as DNA: TGTGCCAGCAGCCCCGCGGGGGGGATCACAGATACGCAGTATTTT. Its protein is CASSPAGGITDTQYF. The full variable domain, rest sourced from reference TRBV11-2 and TRBJ2-3, is EAGVAQSPRYKIIEKRQSVAFWCNPISGHATLYWYQQILGQGPKLLIQFQNNGVVDDSQLPKDRFSAERLKGVDSTLKIQPAKLEDSAVYLCASSPAGGITDTQYFGPGTRLTVL.

The chain links TRBV12-3 or TRBV12-4 to TRBJ2-3, with TRBD2 matching 13 bases. CDR3 size: 15 residues. V trimming: 2 bases; J trimming: 6 bases; junction bases outside the gene matches: 2. The chain's CDR3 is CASSLWTSGGDTQYF. The CDR3 DNA reads TGTGCCAGCAGTTTATGGACTAGCGGGGGTGATACGCAGTATTTT.

Concerning this clonotype: Given a much more abundant clone one base away, this may be a read error. The chain combines TRBV7-6 with TRBJ1-1; the D is unclear. In germline, CDR1 is SGHVS, CDR2 FNYEAQ. CDR3 length: 16 amino acids. V dropped 1 base and J dropped 4 bases, with 16 bases sitting between them. The CDR3 here is CASSLVFAERSTEAFF. CDR3 sequence (DNA): TGTGCCAGCAGCTTAGTGTTCGCAGAACGGAGCACTGAAGCTTTCTTT.

Here the CDR3 reads CASSSGGADEQFF. The CDR3, as DNA: TGCGCCAGCAGTAGCGGGGGGGCCGATGAGCAGTTCTTC. The chain recombines TRBV5-1 with TRBJ2-1; 11 nucleotides match TRBD2. Germline V gives CDR1 SGHRS, CDR2 YFSETQ. The CDR3 totals 13 residues. V was clipped by 5 bases and J by 8 bases; unmatched bases: 3.

The chain has TRBV27 and TRBJ2-2, with D perhaps TRBD1 or TRBD2 (5 bases each). The CDR3 is 14 amino acids. V shed 3 bases and J shed 6 bases, with 11 bases lying between them. Per germline, CDR1 MNHEY and CDR2 SMNVEV (reference sequence). CDR3 sequence (DNA): TGTGCCAGCAGTTTTGCAGGGACCGCCGGGGAGCTGTTTTTT. It specifies CASSFAGTAGELFF.

Ten or more counts support this clonotype. The chain joins TRBV27 to TRBJ2-7; the D is unclear. Trimming took 3 bases from V and 6 from J, leaving 12 bases between them. Germline assignment: CDR1 MNHEY and CDR2 SMNVEV (reference sequence). The CDR3 is 13 residues long. The CDR3 loop reads CASSLWGAGEQYF. The DNA for the CDR3 is TGTGCCAGCAGTTTGTGGGGTGCTGGCGAGCAGTACTTC.

A word on this clonotype: A read error is possible here, since a much larger clone lies one base away. The chain is built from TRBV4-3 and TRBJ1-2; TRBD1 is a possible D gene (5 bases). Germline V gives CDR1 LGHNA, CDR2 YSLEER. The CDR3 spans 16 residues. CDR3 sequence: CASSQDSGRAYYGHTF. CDR3 nucleotide sequence: TGCGCCAGCAGCCAAGATTCGGGCAGGGCTTACTATGGCCACACCTTC.

This chain uses TRBV29-1 with TRBJ2-7, with D unresolved. The V end lost 4 bases, the J end lost 3 bases, and 19 bases lay between the germline ends. The CDR3 extends over 15 amino acids. Germline CDR1 and CDR2: SQVTM and ANQGSEA. CDR3 sequence: CSVAGVGKLLYEQYF. The CDR3 coding sequence is TGCAGCGTTGCTGGTGTTGGGAAACTCCTCTACGAGCAGTACTTC.

This clonotype was seen at least ten times. The rearrangement uses TRBV12-3 or TRBV12-4 and TRBJ2-2; 10 bases map to TRBD2. The junction had 11 bases not matched to a gene; V was cut back by 6 bases and J by 1 base. This CDR3 region has 18 residues. The CDR3 reads CASRNMGGLAMNTGELFF. The CDR3 DNA is TGTGCCAGCAGAAATATGGGGGGACTAGCGATGAACACCGGGGAGCTGTTTTTT.

A word on this clonotype: A much larger clone differs by one base, so this may be a read error. This chain connects TRBV24-1 to TRBJ2-2, with unresolved D. Germline V gene data show CDR1 as KGHDR and CDR2 as SFDVKD. V was cut by 2 bases and J by 4 bases, with 7 bases left in between. CDR3 length: 14 amino acids. Written as DNA, the CDR3 is TGTGCCACCAGTGATTCGCAAAGCACCGGGGAGCTGTTTTTT. The encoded protein is CATSDSQSTGELFF.